A single sample is the source of the 24 T cell receptor beta chains below, sequenced in a study of CD8+ T cells in alopecia areata. Specified treatment: oral pan-JAK inhibitor, 5-10 mg twice daily. Following extraction, RNA underwent reverse transcription to cDNA, which served as the sequencing template. Measured with immunoSEQ multiplex PCR; TCRdb has only the in-frame clones, and not every one. The data contain about 100,000 clones, 84% of them singletons. The sample was CD8+ T cells sorted from blood, taken at week 24, from a patient treated with tofacitinib. The receptors were sampled from a human donor with alopecia areata.

This chain joins TRBV13 and TRBJ2-7, with 9 positions matching TRBD1. Germline V lookup: CDR1 PRHDT, CDR2 FYEKMQ (reference sequence). With V trimmed by 6 bases and J by 0 bases, 3 bases remained unmatched. The CDR3 extends over 14 amino acids. The CDR3 sequence: CASSDRGSSYEQYF. In DNA form, the CDR3 reads TGTGCCAGCAGTGACAGGGGGAGCTCCTACGAGCAGTACTTC.

This chain connects TRBV4-1 to TRBJ2-2; D is perhaps TRBD2 (5 bases). Germline lookup yields CDR1 MGHRA and CDR2 YSYEKL. Trimming took 4 bases from V and 0 from J, leaving 6 bases between them. This CDR3 contains 14 residues. CDR3 region: CASSRGTNTGELFF. Written as DNA, the CDR3 is TGCGCCAGCAGCCGAGGGACGAACACCGGGGAGCTGTTTTTT.

The chain recombines TRBV5-4 with TRBJ1-3; D gene unclear. Germline assignment: CDR1 SGHNT and CDR2 YYREEE (reference sequence). V was shortened by 5 bases and J by 0 bases, with 15 bases between the two germline ends. The CDR3 is 16 residues long. The CDR3 nucleotides are TGTGCCAGCAGTCCGGTCCCAGGTGCCTCTGGAAACACCATATATTTT. Its translation: CASSPVPGASGNTIYF.

The chain employs TRBV5-1 and TRBJ2-1; tentative D call: TRBD2 (5 bases). Trimming pared 2 bases from V and 0 bases from J, leaving 6 bases between. The germline V gene has CDR1 SGHRS and CDR2 YFSETQ. The CDR3 covers 14 residues. The CDR3 protein is CASSLTSSYNEQFF. The CDR3 DNA sequence: TGCGCCAGCAGCTTAACTAGCTCCTACAATGAGCAGTTCTTC.

The J gene is TRBJ2-3, the V gene TRBV28; D gene ambiguous. Germline values: CDR1 MDHEN, CDR2 SYDVKM. Trimming cost V 3 bases and J 4 bases, with 8 bases left between them. The CDR3 is 13 amino acids. The CDR3 is CASSLEGADTQYF. The CDR3, as DNA: TGTGCCAGCAGTTTGGAAGGCGCAGATACGCAGTATTTT. The complete variable domain, with remaining parts taken from reference TRBV28 and TRBJ2-3, reads DVKVTQSSRYLVKRTGEKVFLECVQDMDHENMFWYRQDPGLGLRLIYFSYDVKMKEKGDIPEGYSVSREKKERFSLILESASTNQTSMYLCASSLEGADTQYFGPGTRLTVL.

The DNA for the CDR3 is TGCGCCAGCAGCTTGAACAGAAACTACGAGCAGTACTTC. It yields the protein CASSLNRNYEQYF. The chain has TRBV5-1 and TRBJ2-7; the D is unclear. Germline V gene sequence: CDR1 SGHRS, CDR2 YFSETQ. The CDR3 covers 13 residues. V was trimmed by 1 base and J by 3 bases, leaving 8 bases between them.

V is TRBV2 and J is TRBJ2-7; D may correspond to TRBD1 or TRBD2 (5 bases each). Germline V lookup: CDR1 SNHLY, CDR2 FYNNEI. CDR3 length equals 13 residues. V lost 6 bases and J lost 3, with 12 bases in between. The CDR3 region is CASRAGALYEQYF. The CDR3 DNA reads as TGTGCCAGCAGAGCCGGGGCCCTCTACGAGCAGTACTTC. Full variable domain (rest looked up from reference TRBV2 and TRBJ2-7): EPEVTQTPSHQVTQMGQEVILRCVPISNHLYFYWYRQILGQKVEFLVSFYNNEISEKSEIFDDQFSVERPDGSNFTLKIRSTKLEDSAMYFCASRAGALYEQYFGPGTRLTVT.

This clone was seen only once. The rearrangement uses TRBV30 and TRBJ2-1; D gene unclear. Trimming removed 5 bases from V and 4 bases from J, with 6 bases in between. In germline, CDR1 is GTSNPN, CDR2 SVGIG (reference sequence). The CDR3 is 11 residues long. CDR3 in DNA: TGTGCCTGGGGTGGATACAATGAGCAGTTCTTC. Translating gives CAWGGYNEQFF.

The chain has TRBV10-3 and TRBJ2-7, with unresolved D. Between the trimmed V and J ends, which lost 2 bases and 2 bases, there was a span of 4 bases. Germline assignment: CDR1 ENHRY and CDR2 SYGVKD. The CDR3 length is 12 residues. CDR3 bases: TGTGCCATCAGTGAGACAACCTACGAGCAGTACTTC. This sequence encodes CAISETTYEQYF.

The genes are TRBV2 and TRBJ2-3; D tentatively reads TRBD1 or TRBD2 (6 bases each). The V end lost 3 bases, the J end lost 3 bases, and 25 bases lay between the germline ends. This CDR3 has 19 amino acids. In germline, CDR1 is SNHLY, CDR2 FYNNEI. The chain's CDR3 is CASSDRVGGRQESTDTQYF. CDR3 nucleotide sequence: TGTGCCAGCAGTGATCGGGTTGGAGGGAGACAGGAGTCGACAGATACGCAGTATTTT. Using reference TRBV2 and TRBJ2-3 for the parts outside the CDR3, the full variable domain is EPEVTQTPSHQVTQMGQEVILRCVPISNHLYFYWYRQILGQKVEFLVSFYNNEISEKSEIFDDQFSVERPDGSNFTLKIRSTKLEDSAMYFCASSDRVGGRQESTDTQYFGPGTRLTVL.

V and J are TRBV4-2 and TRBJ2-7, with 8 bases fitting TRBD1. The junction had 5 bases not matched to a gene; V was cut back by 0 bases and J by 1 base. This CDR3 has 16 residues. Germline CDR1 and CDR2: LGHNA and YNFKEQ. In DNA, the CDR3 is TGTGCCAGCAGCCAAGAAGGACAGGGTATATCCTACGAGCAGTACTTC. It is translated as CASSQEGQGISYEQYF.

This chain connects TRBV27 to TRBJ2-2; D may be TRBD1 (6 bases). The CDR3 contains 17 residues. V was clipped by 6 bases and J by 4 bases, with 21 bases between them. Germline V gene lookup returns CDR1 MNHEY and CDR2 SMNVEV (reference sequence). The CDR3 protein is CASSLAGASPGTGELFF. CDR3 sequence (DNA): TGTGCCAGCAGCCTAGCAGGGGCCTCCCCGGGCACCGGGGAGCTGTTTTTT.

This clone has just a few counts. The gene calls are TRBV7-9 and TRBJ1-2, with 7 bases matching TRBD1. The CDR3 contains 16 residues. Germline trimming cut 5 bases from V and 2 bases from J; bases unmatched to any gene: 11. The germline V gene encodes CDR1 SEHNR and CDR2 FQNEAQ (reference sequence). CDR3 DNA: TGTGCCAGCAGCACAGAGGGGGCGAGGCCAAACTATGGCTACACCTTC. Translation gives CASSTEGARPNYGYTF.

The V call is TRBV6-5, the J call TRBJ2-5, with D possibly matching TRBD2 (6 bases). V was clipped by 6 bases and J by 5 bases, with 13 bases between them. CDR1 is MNHEY, CDR2 SVGAGI, per germline. This CDR3 region has 13 residues. This CDR3 is CASRNRGSETQYF. In DNA, the CDR3 is TGTGCCAGCAGGAACCGGGGGTCCGAGACCCAGTACTTC.

This clone was observed a handful of times. V gene TRBV7-2 combines with J gene TRBJ2-1; no clear D. The CDR3 has 15 residues. V gave up 1 base and J gave up 0 bases, with 7 bases separating them. In germline, CDR1 is SGHTA, CDR2 FQGNSA. CDR3 in DNA: TGTGCCAGCAGCTTAGGGGCCAGCTCCTACAATGAGCAGTTCTTC. This gives the protein CASSLGASSYNEQFF.

The CDR3 DNA reads as TGTGCCAGCAGCCACAACAGGGGCGATGAGCAGTTCTTC. Its translation: CASSHNRGDEQFF. The chain combines TRBV7-8 with TRBJ2-1; 7 nucleotides match TRBD1. Germline V gene lookup returns CDR1 SGHVS and CDR2 FQNEAQ. Unmatched junction bases numbered 6, after V lost 5 bases and J lost 8 bases. The CDR3 has 13 amino acids.

This clone has just one count. This chain connects TRBV2 to TRBJ2-6; D unresolved. The germline V and J ends were trimmed by 9 bases and 3 bases, with 9 bases remaining between them. This CDR3 contains 13 residues. The germline V gene encodes CDR1 SNHLY and CDR2 FYNNEI. CDR3 in DNA: TGTGCCAGTCTCGAGGTTGGGGCCAACGTCCTGACTTTC. This codes for CASLEVGANVLTF. The whole variable domain, filled in from reference TRBV2 and TRBJ2-6, reads EPEVTQTPSHQVTQMGQEVILRCVPISNHLYFYWYRQILGQKVEFLVSFYNNEISEKSEIFDDQFSVERPDGSNFTLKIRSTKLEDSAMYFCASLEVGANVLTFGAGSRLTVL.

The chain recombines TRBV7-9 with TRBJ2-3; possible D gene TRBD2, 5 bases. This CDR3 has 15 amino acids. V dropped 5 bases and J dropped 3 bases, with 15 bases sitting between them. Germline V gives CDR1 SEHNR, CDR2 FQNEAQ (reference sequence). The CDR3 bases are TGTGCCAGCAGCCCGGGGTCCCGTAAGACAGATACGCAGTATTTT. Amino acids: CASSPGSRKTDTQYF. Full variable domain (outside the CDR3, taken from reference TRBV7-9 and TRBJ2-3): DTGVSQNPRHKITKRGQNVTFRCDPISEHNRLYWYRQTLGQGPEFLTYFQNEAQLEKSRLLSDRFSAERPKGSFSTLEIQRTEQGDSAMYLCASSPGSRKTDTQYFGPGTRLTVL.

V usage is TRBV7-9 and J usage is TRBJ2-7; no firm D call. The CDR3 covers 12 residues. The V gene's germline CDR1 is SEHNR and CDR2 FQNEAQ (reference sequence). Trimming stripped 2 bases from V and 6 bases from J, with 8 bases between. The CDR3, as DNA: TGTGCCAGCAGCTTAAGGTCGGCCGAGCAGTACTTC. Amino acids: CASSLRSAEQYF. The full variable domain, rest sourced from reference TRBV7-9 and TRBJ2-7, is DTGVSQNPRHKITKRGQNVTFRCDPISEHNRLYWYRQTLGQGPEFLTYFQNEAQLEKSRLLSDRFSAERPKGSFSTLEIQRTEQGDSAMYLCASSLRSAEQYFGPGTRLTVT.

This clone came up once. This chain connects TRBV9 to TRBJ2-3; D gene unclear. The CDR3 spans 14 residues. Trimming shortened V by 0 bases and J by 0 bases, and 5 bases separated the two germline ends. CDR1 SGDLS and CDR2 YYNGEE come from the germline V gene. CDR3 residues: CASSVAYSTDTQYF. The CDR3, as DNA: TGTGCCAGCAGCGTAGCCTACAGCACAGATACGCAGTATTTT.

This clone showed up just once. The same CDR3 can be traced to other DNA sequences in this sample. The chain couples TRBV5-1 to TRBJ2-2, with 8 bases fitting TRBD1. Germline lookup yields CDR1 SGHRS and CDR2 YFSETQ. The CDR3 length is 15 residues. V lost 4 bases and J lost 3; bases outside the gene matches: 5. As DNA, the CDR3 is TGCGCCAGCAGCCCCGGGACAGGCTACACCGGGGAGCTGTTTTTT. This encodes CASSPGTGYTGELFF.

V and J are TRBV7-9 and TRBJ2-7; maybe TRBD1 (5 bases). The CDR3 is made up of 14 amino acids. Germline V CDR1 and CDR2: SEHNR, FQNEAQ (reference sequence). Trimming shortened V by 8 bases and J by 2 bases, and 16 bases separated the two germline ends. CDR3 bases: TGTGCCAGCGCCCATGGGGCCAGGGCCTACGAGCAGTACTTC. Its translation: CASAHGARAYEQYF.

The chain carries TRBV30 and TRBJ2-7; 7 bases map to TRBD1. The CDR3 is 14 amino acids. The V and J ends lost 5 bases and 6 bases, in that order; junction bases with no gene match: 13. Germline V gene sequence: CDR1 GTSNPN, CDR2 SVGIG (reference sequence). The CDR3: CAWDVTGMFAEQYF. The CDR3 coding sequence is TGTGCCTGGGATGTGACAGGGATGTTCGCCGAGCAGTACTTC.

The rearrangement joins TRBV6-5 to TRBJ1-1; a weak D match, TRBD1 (5 bases). V lost 0 bases, J lost 6 bases, and 8 bases lay in between. The CDR3 runs 13 residues. Germline CDR1 reads MNHEY; CDR2 reads SVGAGI. CDR3 nucleotides: TGTGCCAGCAGTTACTCGCAGGGTTCTGAAGCTTTCTTT. Its protein is CASSYSQGSEAFF.